These 27 T cell receptor beta chains share one sample of origin, sequenced in a study of OX40 agonist ivuxolimab in advanced cancers. Clones were sequenced by immunoSEQ multiplex PCR, and TCRdb holds only the in-frame ones, with some missing. The sample has about 130,000 clones, just under 95% seen once; the top ten hold under 0.9%. Specimen: CD4+ or CD8+ T cells sorted from blood, collected in a trial of the OX40 agonist ivuxolimab. The receptors stem from an adult with an advanced solid tumor such as melanoma, head and neck, liver or kidney cancer.

The CDR3 is CASSPPGPGNTEAFF. CDR3 in DNA: TGTGCCAGCAGCCCCCCGGGTCCCGGGAACACTGAAGCTTTCTTT. This chain uses TRBV6-5 with TRBJ1-1; D call uncertain. Trimming took off 6 bases at V and 1 base at J, with 15 bases between the two ends. Germline CDR1 reads MNHEY; CDR2 reads SVGAGI. This CDR3 has 15 residues.

This clone was seen a single time. The V and J genes are TRBV10-3 and TRBJ2-7, with TRBD2 identical over 7 bases. Germline V gene lookup returns CDR1 ENHRY and CDR2 SYGVKD. The CDR3 is made up of 14 amino acids. J gave up 6 bases and V 6 bases, and 11 bases lay outside the gene matches. This CDR3 reads CAIRLQRGGSEQYF. The CDR3 DNA reads as TGTGCCATCAGGCTCCAGCGGGGAGGGAGCGAGCAGTACTTC.

The V gene is TRBV5-1, the J gene TRBJ2-7; D could derive from TRBD1 or TRBD2 (5 bases each). The CDR3 totals 14 residues. Trimming took 0 bases from V and 2 from J, leaving 9 bases between them. Germline CDR1 SGHRS, CDR2 YFSETQ. In DNA form, the CDR3 reads TGCGCCAGCAGCTTGGCAGGGAGCCCCTACGAGCAGTACTTC. Its protein product is CASSLAGSPYEQYF.

The J gene is TRBJ2-7, the V gene TRBV7-2; D is ambiguous. V was clipped by 2 bases and J by 2 bases, with 4 bases between them. This CDR3 is 12 amino acids long. Germline V gives CDR1 SGHTA, CDR2 FQGNSA. This CDR3 is CASSLKAYEQYF. In nucleotides, the CDR3 is TGTGCCAGCAGCTTAAAAGCCTACGAGCAGTACTTC. The full variable domain, rest sourced from reference TRBV7-2 and TRBJ2-7, is GAGVSQSPSNKVTEKGKDVELRCDPISGHTALYWYRQSLGQGLEFLIYFQGNSAPDKSGLPSDRFSAERTGGSVSTLTIQRTQQEDSAVYLCASSLKAYEQYFGPGTRLTVT.

The V call is TRBV5-1, the J call TRBJ1-4; perhaps TRBD1 as D (5 bases). The CDR3 runs to 14 residues. Trimming stripped 0 bases from V and 4 bases from J, with 7 bases between. The germline V gene has CDR1 SGHRS and CDR2 YFSETQ. CDR3 protein: CASSLGQINEKLFF. For the CDR3, the DNA is TGCGCCAGCAGCTTGGGACAGATTAATGAAAAACTGTTTTTT.

V usage is TRBV6-1 and J usage is TRBJ2-1, with a weak D call TRBD1 (6 bases). This CDR3 region has 14 residues. Germline assignment: CDR1 MNHNS and CDR2 SASEGT. Trimming removed 5 bases from V and 9 bases from J, with 17 bases in between. CDR3 DNA sequence: TGTGCCAGCAGTTGGACAGTGGGGGTCGGTGAGCAGTTCTTC. Its translation: CASSWTVGVGEQFF.

The V call is TRBV19, the J call TRBJ2-7; TRBD1 or TRBD2 may be the D gene (5 bases each). CDR1 and CDR2 (germline): LNHDA, SQIVND (reference sequence). This CDR3 spans 13 amino acids. The V end lost 1 base, the J end lost 7 bases, and 11 bases lay between the germline ends. CDR3 nucleotide sequence: TGTGCCAGTAGTATAGGGGACGTGCCGGAGCAGTACTTC. Translating gives CASSIGDVPEQYF.

The CDR3 nucleotides read TGTGCCAGCAGCCCCATTGTTAGGGGGCGCCACACTGAAGCTTTCTTT. This sequence encodes CASSPIVRGRHTEAFF. The rearrangement joins TRBV5-6 to TRBJ1-1, with 7 positions matching TRBD1. The CDR3 consists of 16 residues. CDR1 and CDR2 (germline): SGHDT, YYEEEE. The V segment lost 4 bases and the J segment 3 bases; nucleotides outside the gene matches: 12.

In its sample, this clone was seen once. This chain connects TRBV2 to TRBJ2-1, with D perhaps matching TRBD1 or TRBD2 (5 bases each). The CDR3 covers 14 residues. V was shortened by 3 bases and J by 10 bases, with 16 bases between the two germline ends. The germline V gene encodes CDR1 SNHLY and CDR2 FYNNEI. The CDR3 protein is CASSDFLGAGEQFF. CDR3 nucleotides: TGTGCCAGCAGTGATTTCCTCGGGGCTGGGGAGCAGTTCTTC.

The chain has TRBV6-1 and TRBJ1-4; perhaps TRBD1 as D (6 bases). CDR1 is MNHNS and CDR2 is SASEGT in the germline V gene. The CDR3 runs 15 residues. Trimming stripped 7 bases from V and 7 bases from J, with 19 bases between. The CDR3 protein is CASTLGGGASEKLFF. In DNA, the CDR3 is TGTGCCAGCACTCTAGGGGGGGGCGCGAGTGAAAAACTGTTTTTT.

The V call is TRBV7-8, the J call TRBJ1-5, with no clear D. This CDR3 contains 14 residues. The germline V gene has CDR1 SGHVS and CDR2 FQNEAQ. Trimming removed 5 bases at V and 4 bases at J, with 12 bases between. CDR3 amino acids: CASSPNTLNQPQHF. CDR3 in DNA: TGTGCCAGCAGCCCAAACACCTTGAATCAGCCCCAGCATTTT.

This clone has only a few counts. The rearrangement joins TRBV28 to TRBJ2-1; D is possibly TRBD1 (6 bases). The CDR3 has 14 residues. The V gene lost 5 bases and the J gene lost 5 bases, with 13 bases spanning the gap. CDR1 is MDHEN and CDR2 is SYDVKM in the germline V gene. The CDR3 region has the DNA TGTGCCAGCAGTACCCAGGGGCCAAACAATGAGCAGTTCTTC. Its translation: CASSTQGPNNEQFF. The complete variable domain, with remaining parts taken from reference TRBV28 and TRBJ2-1, reads DVKVTQSSRYLVKRTGEKVFLECVQDMDHENMFWYRQDPGLGLRLIYFSYDVKMKEKGDIPEGYSVSREKKERFSLILESASTNQTSMYLCASSTQGPNNEQFFGPGTRLTVL.

This clone appeared once. The chain recombines TRBV7-3 with TRBJ2-1; 8 bases map to TRBD1. Trimming took 5 bases from V and 10 from J; bases not matched to a gene: 13. The CDR3 sequence is 15 residues long. Germline V gene sequence: CDR1 SGHTA, CDR2 FQGTGA. The CDR3 region is CASSPRPGQAHEQFF. The DNA of the CDR3 is TGTGCCAGCAGCCCCAGGCCGGGACAGGCTCACGAGCAGTTCTTC.

This clone was counted a single time. The CDR3 coding sequence is TGTGCCAGTAGTATTAACAGGGGGATCTATCAGCCCCAGCATTTT. As protein: CASSINRGIYQPQHF. The chain uses TRBV19 and TRBJ1-5; 8 positions agree with TRBD1. The V gene's germline CDR1 is LNHDA and CDR2 SQIVND (reference sequence). The J segment lost 5 bases and the V segment lost 3 bases, leaving 6 bases of the junction unmatched. CDR3 length: 15 amino acids.

This chain links TRBV6-6 with TRBJ2-5; D not certain. Germline CDR1 is MNHNY and CDR2 is SVGAGI (reference sequence). Trimming stripped 4 bases from V and 6 bases from J, with 12 bases between. The CDR3 is made up of 13 amino acids. CDR3: CASSSGPGKTQYF. The CDR3 nucleotides read TGTGCCAGCAGTTCGGGCCCTGGAAAGACCCAGTACTTC.

The rearrangement links TRBV7-2 to TRBJ1-4; D gene ambiguous. Trimming took off 6 bases at V and 0 bases at J, with 8 bases between the two ends. CDR1 SGHTA and CDR2 FQGNSA come from the germline V gene. The CDR3 length is 14 residues. The CDR3 coding sequence is TGTGCCAGCAGGACATACGCAACTAATGAAAAACTGTTTTTT. Residues: CASRTYATNEKLFF.

The rearrangement uses TRBV2 and TRBJ1-1, with D unclear. The CDR3 loop spans 13 amino acids. V lost 3 bases, J lost 0 bases, and 5 bases lay in between. Germline loops: CDR1 SNHLY, CDR2 FYNNEI. The CDR3 DNA sequence: TGTGCCAGCAGTGAGGCATTGAACACTGAAGCTTTCTTT. This codes for CASSEALNTEAFF.

The chain employs TRBV18 and TRBJ2-7; 9 nucleotides align to TRBD1. CDR1 and CDR2 (germline): KGHSH, LQKENI. The CDR3 extends over 15 amino acids. With V trimmed by 0 bases and J by 3 bases, 3 bases remained unmatched. For the CDR3, the DNA is TGTGCCAGCTCACCACCGGGACAGGGATTCTACGAGCAGTACTTC. Translating it yields CASSPPGQGFYEQYF.

This chain links TRBV7-3 with TRBJ2-5; D is unclear. Germline values: CDR1 SGHTA, CDR2 FQGTGA. Trimming took off 5 bases at V and 5 bases at J, with 12 bases between the two ends. The CDR3 runs 13 residues. CDR3 region: CASSTGPEETQYF. The CDR3 DNA reads TGTGCCAGCAGCACCGGCCCCGAGGAGACCCAGTACTTC.

This chain uses TRBV5-5 with TRBJ1-6, with 7 bases that match TRBD1. There are 18 residues in the CDR3. CDR1 and CDR2 from the germline V gene are SGHKS and YYEKEE (reference sequence). V was clipped by 3 bases and J by 5 bases; unmatched bases: 14. CDR3 region: CASSWRDSNHANNSPLHF. The CDR3 nucleotides are TGTGCCAGCAGCTGGCGGGACAGCAATCACGCCAATAATTCACCCCTCCACTTT.

CDR3 sequence: CASSRTSINQPQHF. The CDR3 DNA is TGTGCCAGCAGCCGCACATCGATAAATCAGCCCCAGCATTTT. The chain joins TRBV5-6 to TRBJ1-5; D unclear. From germline, CDR1 is SGHDT and CDR2 YYEEEE. The CDR3 sequence is 14 residues long. V was shortened by 4 bases and J by 4 bases, with 12 bases between the two germline ends. Filled out from reference TRBV5-6 and TRBJ1-5, the complete variable domain reads DAGVTQSPTHLIKTRGQQVTLRCSPKSGHDTVSWYQQALGQGPQFIFQYYEEEERQRGNFPDRFSGHQFPNYSSELNVNALLLGDSALYLCASSRTSINQPQHFGDGTRLSIL.

The rearrangement joins TRBV5-1 to TRBJ2-1; TRBD2 is a possible D gene (5 bases). The V gene's germline CDR1 is SGHRS and CDR2 YFSETQ. The CDR3 is 17 residues long. V gave up 3 bases and J gave up 2 bases, with 18 bases separating them. The CDR3 reads CASSSFSVGSTYNEQFF. Here the CDR3 DNA reads TGCGCCAGCAGCTCATTCTCCGTGGGGAGCACCTACAATGAGCAGTTCTTC. Drawing the rest from reference TRBV5-1 and TRBJ2-1, the complete variable domain is KAGVTQTPRYLIKTRGQQVTLSCSPISGHRSVSWYQQTPGQGLQFLFEYFSETQRNKGNFPGRFSGRQFSNSRSEMNVSTLELGDSALYLCASSSFSVGSTYNEQFFGPGTRLTVL.

The chain is built from TRBV28 and TRBJ1-6, with TRBD1 identical over 8 bases. The CDR3 runs 15 residues. Germline CDR1 reads MDHEN; CDR2 reads SYDVKM. V trimming: 7 bases; J trimming: 7 bases; junction bases outside the gene matches: 9. CDR3 DNA: TGTGCCAGCAATCCAGGGGGCGCGAGAAATTCACCCCTCCACTTT. Translating it yields CASNPGGARNSPLHF.

The rearrangement uses TRBV28 and TRBJ1-2; D is uncertain. Germline loops: CDR1 MDHEN, CDR2 SYDVKM. The length of the CDR3 is 12 residues. Trimming removed 10 bases from V and 4 bases from J, with 13 bases in between. This CDR3 reads CATLLMFYGYTF. For the CDR3, the DNA is TGTGCCACCCTTTTAATGTTCTATGGCTACACCTTC.

The chain combines TRBV4-1 with TRBJ1-4, with D uncertain. Trimming stripped 4 bases from V and 6 bases from J, with 12 bases between. The CDR3 runs 14 residues. Per germline, CDR1 MGHRA and CDR2 YSYEKL. Here the CDR3 reads CASSPYGQYEKLFF. CDR3 DNA sequence: TGCGCCAGCAGCCCGTACGGCCAGTATGAAAAACTGTTTTTT.

The V call is TRBV19, the J call TRBJ1-4, with 9 bases matching TRBD1. CDR1 is LNHDA and CDR2 is SQIVND in the germline V gene (reference sequence). Trimming took 6 bases from V and 8 from J; bases not matched to a gene: 7. This CDR3 contains 14 residues. The CDR3 region has the DNA TGTGCCAGTAGAAAACAGGGGGCGGGGGAAAAACTGTTTTTT. This gives the protein CASRKQGAGEKLFF.

V and J are TRBV18 and TRBJ2-1; D is uncertain. Germline-derived CDR1 and CDR2 are KGHSH and LQKENI. The CDR3 is 18 residues long. Trimming took off 2 bases at V and 0 bases at J, with 17 bases between the two ends. CDR3 sequence (DNA): TGTGCCAGCTCACCAATTATCCAGCGTTCGAGCTCCTACAATGAGCAGTTCTTC. Protein sequence: CASSPIIQRSSSYNEQFF. The full variable domain, with the rest looked up from reference TRBV18 and TRBJ2-1, is NAGVMQNPRHLVRRRGQEARLRCSPMKGHSHVYWYRQLPEEGLKFMVYLQKENIIDESGMPKERFSAEFPKEGPSILRIQQVVRGDSAAYFCASSPIIQRSSSYNEQFFGPGTRLTVL.